The clone carrying this T cell receptor (beta chain) was observed at least ten times. The antigen remains unidentified. This entry belongs to a study of T cells in Graves' hyperthyroidism and ophthalmopathy. The study's findings and limits: The model predicted ophthalmopathy a median 6.5 months before onset. Blood also contained most expanded thyroid clonotypes above 0.001.

V was trimmed by 5 bases and J by 6 bases, leaving 23 bases between them. CDR1 and CDR2 from the germline V gene are LGHNT and FRNRAP. The CDR3 runs to 16 residues. Authors of the study amplified TCR beta CDR3 regions from RNA transcripts. The HTBI primer set drove a first-round RT-PCR of the TCR CDR3. One entry per CDR3 protein, called by TCRdb with MiXCR from the multiplex PCR reads. The table includes a few hundred thousand distinct CDR3 sequences, more than 15% detected once. The TCR sequence derives from a young woman with Graves' hyperthyroidism. Sequenced input: blood. The gene calls are TRBV12-5 and TRBJ2-7; no definite D call. The CDR3 sequence is CASGPNVGPGLLEQYF. The CDR3 DNA follows: TGTGCTAGTGGTCCGAATGTCGGACCCGGTCTTCTCGAGCAGTACTTC.